This entry is about one TCR beta chain. The PCR contained 60 Vbeta and 13 Jbeta primers. Produced via immunoSEQ multiplex PCR; TCRdb's table is partial and in-frame only. The repertoire includes about 190,000 clones, under 85% of them detected once, and 1.6% sits in the top ten. The CDR3 contains 15 residues. Between the trimmed V and J ends, which lost 6 bases and 0 bases, there was a span of 14 bases. Germline CDR1 reads SNHLY; CDR2 reads FYNNEI. The data originate from a study of cytomegalovirus exposure and HLA in healthy donors. The rearrangement uses TRBV2 and TRBJ1-1; D is possibly TRBD1 (6 bases). Material for sequencing was PBMCs. The TCR originated in a woman aged 18-29 years in good health and CMV-seronegative. CDR3 DNA: TGTGCCAGCAGCGATTACAGGGATATGAACACTGAAGCTTTCTTT. Translation: CASSDYRDMNTEAFF. The whole variable domain, remainder taken from reference TRBV2 and TRBJ1-1, is EPEVTQTPSHQVTQMGQEVILRCVPISNHLYFYWYRQILGQKVEFLVSFYNNEISEKSEIFDDQFSVERPDGSNFTLKIRSTKLEDSAMYFCASSDYRDMNTEAFFGQGTRLTVV.